This T cell receptor beta chain derives from a study of T-cell memory formation after mild COVID-19. The wider study: TCR clusters showed largely donor specificity. Whole-study results and caveats: Clones that contracted from day 15 to 85 were balanced CD4/CD8, while later expanders leaned CD4+. Most CD4+ clones that shrank were in CM and EM, while CD8+ ones turned up in EMRA.

Using constant-segment primers, 5'RACE produced TCR alpha and TCR beta cDNA libraries carrying sample barcodes and UMIs. One entry per CDR3 protein results from TCRdb running MiXCR on the 5' RACE reads. This table has fewer than 60,000 distinct CDR3 sequences, around 25% appearing once. The germline gives CDR1 DFQATT, CDR2 SNEGSKA (reference sequence). Trimming removed 3 bases at V and 4 bases at J, with 12 bases between. There are 13 residues in the CDR3. As to this clonotype: Its specificity is not known.

V is TRBV20-1 and J is TRBJ2-5; possibly TRBD2 for D (5 bases). This clonotype was sampled from a man between 18 and 29 years old who had mild COVID-19 (a few samples of this study predate the infection). Cell type and time point are not known. Sequencing was carried out using PBMCs or a T cell subset sorted from them (not recorded which). The CDR3 DNA sequence: TGCAGTGCTAGCGCGGACTTAAGAGAGACCCAGTACTTC. Amino acid sequence: CSASADLRETQYF.